One T cell receptor (beta chain) is described in this entry. Germline assignment: CDR1 LNHNV and CDR2 YYDKDF (reference sequence). Losses at the gene ends were 0 bases for V and 3 bases for J; bases not matched to a gene: 5. CDR3 length: 16 residues. Assay used: immunoSEQ multiplex PCR; TCRdb lists only in-frame clones, some missing. Counted here are around 40,000 clones, approximately 90% occurring once; the ten biggest clones make up about 4%. The sample is drawn from a study of blood T cell repertoires in COVID-19. Whole-study context: The samples span acute and convalescent COVID-19 from the United States, Italy and Spain. The analysed material was cDNA or gDNA that came from T cells, B-cell-depleted T cells, or PBMCs.

One Seattle source followed patients from active infection through their disease course. Sample: peripheral blood. This TCR derives from a middle-aged man with COVID-19, enrolled during active disease. The chain links TRBV15 to TRBJ2-3, with 8 bases identical to TRBD2. CDR3 amino acids: CATSRDSGARTDTQYF. In DNA, the CDR3 is TGTGCCACCAGCAGAGATAGCGGGGCTAGGACAGATACGCAGTATTTT. Based on the CDR3 plus reference TRBV15 and TRBJ2-3, the full variable domain is DAMVIQNPRYQVTQFGKPVTLSCSQTLNHNVMYWYQQKSSQAPKLLFHYYDKDFNNEADTPDNFQSRRPNTSFCFLDIRSPGLGDTAMYLCATSRDSGARTDTQYFGPGTRLTVL.